The clone carrying this TCR beta chain was picked up a small number of times. Its specificity is not known. This same CDR3 is encoded by further DNA sequences in the sample. The data were taken from a study of shared clonotypes between healthy human individuals. Assay used: immunoSEQ multiplex PCR; TCRdb lists only in-frame clones, some missing. The data show millions of clones, about 93% seen once. Overall study findings and caveats: Shared across a few donors were 4% to 5% of the naive CD4 clonotypes.

In the naive CD8 group, cells lacked CD45RO and were positively selected for CCR7, so terminally differentiated effector memory CD45RA+ cells were left out. Healthy HIV-negative adults with no recent acute infections or vaccinations were recruited as donors. Trimming took 2 bases from V and 0 from J; bases not matched to a gene: 0. CDR1 and CDR2 (germline): SEHNR, FQNEAQ (reference sequence). The CDR3 length is 15 residues. The receptor's source is a man aged 18 to 29 in good health. Some clones in this sample may be carry-over from other donors' samples. What was sequenced was naive CD8+ T cells from PBMCs. The rearrangement links TRBV7-9 to TRBJ2-1; 8 bases are shared with TRBD1. DNA for the CDR3: TGTGCCAGCAGCTTAACAGGGGGCTCCTACAATGAGCAGTTCTTC. This translates into CASSLTGGSYNEQFF.